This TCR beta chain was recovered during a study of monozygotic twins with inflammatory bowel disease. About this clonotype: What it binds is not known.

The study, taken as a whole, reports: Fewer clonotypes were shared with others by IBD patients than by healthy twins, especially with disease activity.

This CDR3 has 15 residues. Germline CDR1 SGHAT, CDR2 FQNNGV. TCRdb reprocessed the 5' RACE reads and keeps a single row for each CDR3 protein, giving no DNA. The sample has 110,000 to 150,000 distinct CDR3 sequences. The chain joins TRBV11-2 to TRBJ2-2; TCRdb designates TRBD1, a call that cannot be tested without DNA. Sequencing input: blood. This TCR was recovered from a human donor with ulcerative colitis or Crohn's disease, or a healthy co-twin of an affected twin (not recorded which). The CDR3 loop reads CASRDSRGARGELFF.